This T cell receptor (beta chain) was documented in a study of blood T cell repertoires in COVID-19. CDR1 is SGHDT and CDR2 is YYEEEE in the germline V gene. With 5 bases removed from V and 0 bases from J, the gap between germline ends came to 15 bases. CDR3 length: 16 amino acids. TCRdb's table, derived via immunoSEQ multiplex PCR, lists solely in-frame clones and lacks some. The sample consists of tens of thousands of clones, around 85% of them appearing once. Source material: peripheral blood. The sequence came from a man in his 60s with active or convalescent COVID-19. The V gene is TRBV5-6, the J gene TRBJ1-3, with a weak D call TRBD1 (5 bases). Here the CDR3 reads CASRLGLQYSGNTIYF. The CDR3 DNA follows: TGTGCCAGCAGGCTGGGGCTACAGTACTCTGGAAACACCATATATTTT.